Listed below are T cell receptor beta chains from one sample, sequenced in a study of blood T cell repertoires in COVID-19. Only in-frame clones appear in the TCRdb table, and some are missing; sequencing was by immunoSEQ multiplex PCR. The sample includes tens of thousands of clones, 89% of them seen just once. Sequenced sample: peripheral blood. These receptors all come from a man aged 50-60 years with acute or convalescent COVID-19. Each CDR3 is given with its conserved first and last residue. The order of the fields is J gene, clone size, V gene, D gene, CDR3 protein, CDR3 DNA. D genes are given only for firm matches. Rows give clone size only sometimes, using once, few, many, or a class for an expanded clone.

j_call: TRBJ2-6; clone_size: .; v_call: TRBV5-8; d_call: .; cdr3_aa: CASRNSGNSGANVLTF; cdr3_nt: TGTGCCAGCAGGAACTCAGGGAACTCTGGGGCCAACGTCCTGACTTTC
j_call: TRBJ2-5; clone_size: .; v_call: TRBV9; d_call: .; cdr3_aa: CAISTGSDQYF; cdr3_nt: TGTGCCATCTCGACAGGTTCGGACCAGTACTTC
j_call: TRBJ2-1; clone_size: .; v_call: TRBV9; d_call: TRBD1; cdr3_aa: CASSVVTGGYNEQFF; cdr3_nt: TGTGCCAGCAGCGTAGTAACAGGGGGCTACAATGAGCAGTTCTTC
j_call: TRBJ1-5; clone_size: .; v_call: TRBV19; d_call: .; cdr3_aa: CASIPRRARLDQPQHF; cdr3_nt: TGTGCCAGTATCCCCCGGCGGGCCAGGCTAGATCAGCCCCAGCATTTT
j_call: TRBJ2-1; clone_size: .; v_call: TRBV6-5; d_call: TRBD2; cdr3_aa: CASRLGLANYNEQFF; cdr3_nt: TGTGCCAGCAGATTGGGACTAGCTAACTACAATGAGCAGTTCTTC
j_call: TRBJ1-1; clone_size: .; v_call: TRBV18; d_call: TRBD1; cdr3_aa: CASSPGTALMNTEAFF; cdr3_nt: TGTGCCAGCTCACCGGGGACAGCGCTTATGAACACTGAAGCTTTCTTT
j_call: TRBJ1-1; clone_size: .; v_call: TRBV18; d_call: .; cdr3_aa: CASSPRGVGNTEAFF; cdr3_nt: TGTGCCAGCTCACCCAGGGGAGTGGGTAACACTGAAGCTTTCTTT
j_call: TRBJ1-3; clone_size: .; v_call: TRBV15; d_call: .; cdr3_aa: CATSRGQFSGNTIYF; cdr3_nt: TGTGCCACCAGCAGAGGACAGTTCTCTGGAAACACCATATATTTT
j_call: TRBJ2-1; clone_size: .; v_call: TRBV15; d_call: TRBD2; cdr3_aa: CATTTSGKDEQFF; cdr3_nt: TGTGCCACCACGACTAGCGGGAAGGATGAGCAGTTCTTC
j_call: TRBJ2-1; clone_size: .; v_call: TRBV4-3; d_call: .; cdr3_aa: CASSQVRGEQFF; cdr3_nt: TGCGCCAGCAGCCAAGTCAGGGGTGAGCAGTTCTTC
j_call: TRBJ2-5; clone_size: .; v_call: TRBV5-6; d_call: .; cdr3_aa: CASSFGETQYF; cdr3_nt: TGTGCCAGCAGCTTCGGGGAGACCCAGTACTTC
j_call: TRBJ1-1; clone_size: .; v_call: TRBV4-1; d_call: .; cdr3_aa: CASSQAGGGAFF; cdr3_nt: TGCGCCAGCAGCCAAGCGGGAGGGGGAGCTTTCTTT
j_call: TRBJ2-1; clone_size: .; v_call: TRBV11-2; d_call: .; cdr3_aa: CASSLAARGDFSYNEQFF; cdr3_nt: TGTGCCAGCAGCTTAGCGGCCAGGGGCGATTTCTCCTACAATGAGCAGTTCTTC
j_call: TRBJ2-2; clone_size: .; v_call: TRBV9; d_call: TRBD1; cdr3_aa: CASSIGQGATGELFF; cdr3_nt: TGTGCCAGCAGCATTGGACAGGGGGCCACCGGGGAGCTGTTTTTT
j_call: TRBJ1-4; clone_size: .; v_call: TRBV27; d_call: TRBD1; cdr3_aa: CASSWGQDIEKLFF; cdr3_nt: TGTGCCAGCAGTTGGGGACAGGATATCGAAAAACTGTTTTTT
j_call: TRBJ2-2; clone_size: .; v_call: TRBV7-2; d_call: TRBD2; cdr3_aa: CASSWAGGPDGELFF; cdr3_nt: TGTGCCAGCAGCTGGGCGGGAGGGCCAGACGGGGAGCTGTTTTTT
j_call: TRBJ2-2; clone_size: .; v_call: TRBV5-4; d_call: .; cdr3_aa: CASSSQVNTGELFF; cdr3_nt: TGTGCCAGCAGCTCACAGGTTAACACCGGGGAGCTGTTTTTT
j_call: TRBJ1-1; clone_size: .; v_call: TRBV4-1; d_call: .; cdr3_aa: CASSLAVGRPNTEAFF; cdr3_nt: TGCGCCAGCAGCCTAGCGGTAGGCAGACCTAACACTGAAGCTTTCTTT
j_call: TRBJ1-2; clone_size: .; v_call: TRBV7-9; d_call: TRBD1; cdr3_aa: CASSSAGGAGYTF; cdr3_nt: TGTGCCAGCAGCTCTGCAGGGGGCGCCGGCTACACCTTC
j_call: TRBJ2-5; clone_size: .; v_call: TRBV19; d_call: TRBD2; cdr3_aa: CASSIAGEETQYF; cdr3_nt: TGTGCCAGTAGTATTGCGGGGGAAGAGACCCAGTACTTC
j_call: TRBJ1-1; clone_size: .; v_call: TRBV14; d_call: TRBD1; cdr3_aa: CASSQPTGWVTEAFF; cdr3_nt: TGTGCCAGCAGCCAACCGACAGGGTGGGTCACTGAAGCTTTCTTT
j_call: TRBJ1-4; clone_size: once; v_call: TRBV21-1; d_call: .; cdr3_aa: CASSKGQGWGEKLFF; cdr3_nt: TGTGCCAGCAGCAAGGGACAGGGTTGGGGTGAAAAACTGTTTTTT
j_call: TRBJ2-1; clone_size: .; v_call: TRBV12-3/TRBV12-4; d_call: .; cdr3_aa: CASSRNRDNEQFF; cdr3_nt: TGTGCCAGCAGCCGAAACAGGGACAATGAGCAGTTCTTC
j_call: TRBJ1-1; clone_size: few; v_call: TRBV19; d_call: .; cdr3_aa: CASSNRNTEAFF; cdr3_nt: TGTGCCAGTAGCAACAGGAACACTGAAGCTTTCTTT
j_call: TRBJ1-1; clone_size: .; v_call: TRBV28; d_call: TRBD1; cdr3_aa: CASNTGTANTEAFF; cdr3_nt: TGTGCCAGCAATACCGGGACAGCGAACACTGAAGCTTTCTTT
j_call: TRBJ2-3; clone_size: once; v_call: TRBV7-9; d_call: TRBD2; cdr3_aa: CASRPKLADTQYF; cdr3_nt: TGTGCCAGCAGACCGAAACTAGCGGATACGCAGTATTTT
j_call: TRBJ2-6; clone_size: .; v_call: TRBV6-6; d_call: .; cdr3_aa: CASSYSITTGANVLTF; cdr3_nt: TGTGCCAGCAGTTACAGTATCACTACTGGGGCCAACGTCCTGACTTTC
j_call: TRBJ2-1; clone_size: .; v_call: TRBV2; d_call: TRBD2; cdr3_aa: CASTPGLAEFRVYEQFF; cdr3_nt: TGTGCCAGCACTCCGGGACTAGCGGAGTTCAGAGTCTATGAGCAGTTCTTC
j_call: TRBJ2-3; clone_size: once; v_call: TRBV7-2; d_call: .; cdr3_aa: CASSTYVAEDTQYF; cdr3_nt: TGTGCCAGCAGTACGTACGTGGCCGAAGATACGCAGTATTTT
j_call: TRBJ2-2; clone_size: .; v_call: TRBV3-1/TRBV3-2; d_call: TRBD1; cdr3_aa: CASSHRDRGPSGELFF; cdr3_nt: TGTGCCAGCAGTCACCGGGACAGGGGGCCCTCCGGGGAGCTGTTTTTT
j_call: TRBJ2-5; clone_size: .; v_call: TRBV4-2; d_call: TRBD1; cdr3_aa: CASSHRTGTGEETQYF; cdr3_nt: TGTGCCAGCAGCCACCGTACCGGGACAGGGGAAGAGACCCAGTACTTC
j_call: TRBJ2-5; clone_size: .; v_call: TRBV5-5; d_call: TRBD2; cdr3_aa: CASSLAVGLAEETQYF; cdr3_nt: TGTGCCAGCAGCTTGGCCGTCGGACTAGCGGAAGAGACCCAGTACTTC
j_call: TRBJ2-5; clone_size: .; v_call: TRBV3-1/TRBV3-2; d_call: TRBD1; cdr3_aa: CASSPPGQGGETQYF; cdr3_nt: TGTGCCAGCAGCCCTCCGGGACAGGGAGGCGAGACCCAGTACTTC
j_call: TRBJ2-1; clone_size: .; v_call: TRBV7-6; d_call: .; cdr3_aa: CASSPGLGLLNEQFF; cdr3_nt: TGTGCCAGCAGCCCGGGACTCGGGCTTCTCAATGAGCAGTTCTTC
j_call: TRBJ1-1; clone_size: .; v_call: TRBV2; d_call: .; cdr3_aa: CASSGRVNKAFF; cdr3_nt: TGTGCCAGCAGTGGGAGGGTTAACAAAGCTTTCTTT
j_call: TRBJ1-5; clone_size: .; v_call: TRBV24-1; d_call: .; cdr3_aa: CATSEYDQPQHF; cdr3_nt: TGTGCCACCAGTGAGTATGATCAGCCCCAGCATTTT
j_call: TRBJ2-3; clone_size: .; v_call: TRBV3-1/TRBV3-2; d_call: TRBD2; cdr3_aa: CASSLGTSGSGKDTQYF; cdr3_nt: TGTGCCAGCAGTCTCGGGACTAGCGGGAGTGGGAAAGATACGCAGTATTTT
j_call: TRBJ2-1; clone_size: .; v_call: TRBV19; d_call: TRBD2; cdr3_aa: CASSIGLAGGNEQFF; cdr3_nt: TGTGCCAGTAGTATTGGGCTAGCGGGAGGCAATGAGCAGTTCTTC
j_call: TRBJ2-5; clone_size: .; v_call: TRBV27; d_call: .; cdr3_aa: CASSPDGEETQYF; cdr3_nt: TGTGCCAGCAGCCCCGACGGAGAAGAGACCCAGTACTTC
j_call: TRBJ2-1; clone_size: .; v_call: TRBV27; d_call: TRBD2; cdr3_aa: CASSFRPGLAGTEQFF; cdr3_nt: TGTGCCAGCAGTTTCCGACCGGGACTAGCGGGTACTGAGCAGTTCTTC
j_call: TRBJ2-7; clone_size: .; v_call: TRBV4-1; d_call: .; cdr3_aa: CASSSGPYEQYF; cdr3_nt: TGCGCCAGCAGCTCCGGTCCCTACGAGCAGTACTTC
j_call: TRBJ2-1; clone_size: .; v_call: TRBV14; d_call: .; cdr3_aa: CASSRTRGNEQFF; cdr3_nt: TGTGCCAGCAGCCGCACTCGGGGGAATGAGCAGTTCTTC
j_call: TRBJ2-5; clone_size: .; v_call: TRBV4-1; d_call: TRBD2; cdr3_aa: CASSQEEAGGVYQETQYF; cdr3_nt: TGCGCCAGCAGCCAAGAAGAGGCGGGAGGCGTTTACCAAGAGACCCAGTACTTC
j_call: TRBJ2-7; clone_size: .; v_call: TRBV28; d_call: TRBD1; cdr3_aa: CASRRQGGSVPYEQYF; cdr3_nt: TGTGCCAGCAGGCGACAGGGGGGATCGGTCCCCTACGAGCAGTACTTC
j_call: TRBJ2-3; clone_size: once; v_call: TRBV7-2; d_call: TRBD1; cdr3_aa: CASSLAGQGRGDTQYF; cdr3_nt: TGTGCCAGCAGCTTAGCGGGACAGGGAAGGGGAGATACGCAGTATTTT
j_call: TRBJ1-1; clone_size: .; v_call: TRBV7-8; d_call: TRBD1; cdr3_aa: CASSVTGETEAFF; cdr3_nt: TGTGCCAGCAGCGTAACAGGGGAAACTGAAGCTTTCTTT
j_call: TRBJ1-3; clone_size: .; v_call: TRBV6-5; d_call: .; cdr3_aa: CASRPGGGSGNTIYF; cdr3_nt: TGTGCCAGCAGGCCCGGGGGGGGGTCTGGAAACACCATATATTTT
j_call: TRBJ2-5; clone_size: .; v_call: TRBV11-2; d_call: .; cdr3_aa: CASSPLRGGETQYF; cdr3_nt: TGTGCCAGCAGCCCCCTTAGGGGGGGCGAGACCCAGTACTTC
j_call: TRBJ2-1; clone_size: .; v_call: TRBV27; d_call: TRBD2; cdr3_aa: CASSLSGLAGPSNEQFF; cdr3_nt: TGTGCCAGCAGTTTATCGGGACTAGCGGGTCCCAGCAATGAGCAGTTCTTC
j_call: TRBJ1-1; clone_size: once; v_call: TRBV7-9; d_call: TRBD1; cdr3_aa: CASSLTGGAPEAFF; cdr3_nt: TGTGCCAGCAGCTTGACAGGGGGCGCCCCTGAAGCTTTCTTT
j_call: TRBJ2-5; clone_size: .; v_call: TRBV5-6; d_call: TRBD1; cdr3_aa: CASSLDRGETQYF; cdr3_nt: TGTGCCAGCAGCTTGGACAGGGGGGAGACCCAGTACTTC
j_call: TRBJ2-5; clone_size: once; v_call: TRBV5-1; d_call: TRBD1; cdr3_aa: CASSRTGETQYF; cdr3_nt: TGCGCCAGCAGCCGGACAGGGGAGACCCAGTACTTC
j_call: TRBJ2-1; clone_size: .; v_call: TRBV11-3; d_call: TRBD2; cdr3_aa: CASRSMGAGPPINEQFF; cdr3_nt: TGTGCCAGCAGATCAATGGGAGCGGGGCCCCCCATAAATGAGCAGTTCTTC
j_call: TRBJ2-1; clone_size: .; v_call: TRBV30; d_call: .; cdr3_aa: CAWSGLVEGEQFF; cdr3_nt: TGTGCCTGGAGTGGCTTGGTGGAGGGTGAGCAGTTCTTC
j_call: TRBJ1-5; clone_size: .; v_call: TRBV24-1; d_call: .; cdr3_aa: CATSDSQGYSNQPQHF; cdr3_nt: TGTGCCACCAGTGACTCGCAGGGATATAGCAATCAGCCCCAGCATTTT
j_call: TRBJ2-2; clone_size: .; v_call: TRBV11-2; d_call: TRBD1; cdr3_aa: CASSHGQGRNTGELFF; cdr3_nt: TGTGCCAGCAGCCACGGACAGGGGAGAAACACCGGGGAGCTGTTTTTT
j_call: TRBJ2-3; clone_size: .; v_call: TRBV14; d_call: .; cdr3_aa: CASSQTRNTQYF; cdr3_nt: TGTGCCAGCAGCCAAACGCGGAATACGCAGTATTTT
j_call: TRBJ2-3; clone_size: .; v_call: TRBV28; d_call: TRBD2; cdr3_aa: CASSLSAGGTDTQYF; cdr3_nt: TGTGCCAGCAGTTTATCGGCGGGAGGAACAGATACGCAGTATTTT
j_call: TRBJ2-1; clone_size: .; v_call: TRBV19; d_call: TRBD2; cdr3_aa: CASSRGGSYNEQFF; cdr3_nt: TGTGCCAGTAGTAGGGGAGGGTCCTACAATGAGCAGTTCTTC